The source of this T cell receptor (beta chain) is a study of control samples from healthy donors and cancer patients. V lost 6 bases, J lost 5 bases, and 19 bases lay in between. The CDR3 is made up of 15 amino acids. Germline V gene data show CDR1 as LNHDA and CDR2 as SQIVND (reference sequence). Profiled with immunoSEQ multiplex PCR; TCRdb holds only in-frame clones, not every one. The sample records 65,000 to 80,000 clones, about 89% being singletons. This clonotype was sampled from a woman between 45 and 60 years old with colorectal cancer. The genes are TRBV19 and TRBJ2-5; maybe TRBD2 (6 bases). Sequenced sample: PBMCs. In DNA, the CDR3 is TGTGCCAGTAGCGGCGGAGGGTTTTTTGCGGAGACCCAGTACTTC. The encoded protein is CASSGGGFFAETQYF. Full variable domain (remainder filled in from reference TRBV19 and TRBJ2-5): DGGITQSPKYLFRKEGQNVTLSCEQNLNHDAMYWYRQDPGQGLRLIYYSQIVNDFQKGDIAEGYSVSREKKESFPLTVTSAQKNPTAFYLCASSGGGFFAETQYFGPGTRLLVL.